This T cell receptor (beta chain) comes out of a study of technical replicates of blood from several donors. This table comes from immunoSEQ multiplex PCR, and its TCRdb copy is limited to in-frame clones, with some not included. The table shows tens of thousands of clones, with under 96% occurring only once. The CDR3 runs to 14 residues. The ends were cut back, 2 bases at V and 0 bases at J, with 9 bases in the middle. The V gene's germline CDR1 is SGHRS and CDR2 YFSETQ. This chain connects TRBV5-1 to TRBJ2-7, with unresolved D. Sequencing used T cells isolated from PBMCs. The receptor's source is a human donor in good health. The CDR3 region is CASSFVSSSYEQYF. The CDR3 DNA reads TGCGCCAGCAGCTTCGTATCTAGCTCCTACGAGCAGTACTTC.